Shown below are 6 T cell receptor beta chains from a single sample sequenced in a study of blood T cell repertoires in COVID-19. TCRdb's copy holds only in-frame clones and misses some; the assay was immunoSEQ multiplex PCR. The sample carries about 420,000 clones, approximately 90% recorded once. Sequenced: peripheral blood. Receptor source: a man younger than 30 with COVID-19, enrolled during active disease.

This clone was recorded once. The rearrangement joins TRBV2 to TRBJ2-7; 7 bases fit TRBD1. Per germline, CDR1 SNHLY and CDR2 FYNNEI. Trimming removed 2 bases from V and 6 bases from J; junction bases left unmatched: 7. The CDR3 is 14 residues long. In DNA form, the CDR3 reads TGTGCCAGCAGTGAAACCGGGACAGTAGCCGAGCAGTACTTC. This codes for CASSETGTVAEQYF.

The chain employs TRBV7-9 and TRBJ2-4, with D tentatively TRBD1 (5 bases). V dropped 5 bases and J dropped 0 bases, with 14 bases sitting between them. Germline V gives CDR1 SEHNR, CDR2 FQNEAQ (reference sequence). CDR3 size: 16 residues. Here the CDR3 reads CASSLRQDRAKNIQYF. Written as DNA, the CDR3 is TGTGCCAGCAGCCTCAGACAAGACAGAGCCAAAAACATTCAGTACTTC.

The rearrangement uses TRBV6-1 and TRBJ2-7; TRBD1 matches 9 bases. The CDR3 has 16 residues. With V trimmed by 3 bases and J by 4 bases, 10 bases remained unmatched. Germline V lookup: CDR1 MNHNS, CDR2 SASEGT. Here the CDR3 reads CASSDASGQGGYEQYF. The CDR3 nucleotides read TGTGCCAGCAGTGATGCCTCGGGACAGGGAGGGTACGAGCAGTACTTC.

The genes are TRBV7-9 and TRBJ2-5; 7 positions agree with TRBD2. Germline CDR1 SEHNR, CDR2 FQNEAQ (reference sequence). Trimming removed 7 bases from V and 5 bases from J; junction bases left unmatched: 10. This CDR3 has 14 amino acids. CDR3 sequence (DNA): TGTGCCAGCACCTTCCCCGCGCGGGGGGAGACCCAGTACTTC. Translation: CASTFPARGETQYF.

The V gene is TRBV6-5, the J gene TRBJ1-1; D unclear. V lost 7 bases and J 1 base, leaving 16 bases between the germline ends. The CDR3 is 15 residues long. Germline CDR1 is MNHEY and CDR2 is SVGAGI. This chain's CDR3 is CASTLSSLPNTEAFF. Written as DNA, the CDR3 is TGTGCCAGCACCCTCTCGTCCCTCCCGAACACTGAAGCTTTCTTT.

J is TRBJ2-7 and V is TRBV6-5, with D perhaps matching TRBD1 (6 bases). The CDR3 has 13 residues. The germline CDR1 and CDR2 sequences are MNHEY and SVGAGI. V lost 4 bases, J lost 4 bases, and 11 bases lay in between. This CDR3 reads CASSSYRDYEQYF. In nucleotides, the CDR3 is TGTGCCAGCAGTTCCTACAGGGATTACGAGCAGTACTTC.